This TCR beta chain was observed in a study of identical twins. Whole-study results and caveats: Excess twin sharing in beta out-of-frame sequences was weaker. It was cross-sectional statistical analysis, not following the same donors, that the conclusions relied on. Researchers reported excess low generation probability among twin-shared out-of-frame alpha sequences.

MiXCR was run by TCRdb on the 5' RACE reads, yielding one entry per CDR3 protein. The sample holds some 900,000 distinct CDR3 sequences, roughly an eighth seen once. This clonotype has at least ten counts. Antigen unknown. The data also belong to a second study, concerning yellow fever vaccine responses in identical twins. That report notes: It has been reported that, in twins, the vaccine T cell response seemed partly convergent and partly personalized.

The source of this sequence is a woman between 18 and 29 years old in good health. The sequenced sample was PBMCs.

CDR3 in DNA: TGTGCCAGCAGCTTCCACATCCAAAACAGTCCGAATAGGGCCAAAAACATTCAGTACTTC. Translated, it gives CASSFHIQNSPNRAKNIQYF. The rearrangement joins TRBV11-2 to TRBJ2-4; D not resolved. Between the trimmed V and J ends, which lost 3 bases and 1 base, there was a span of 25 bases. In germline, CDR1 is SGHAT, CDR2 FQNNGV. The CDR3 is 20 amino acids.